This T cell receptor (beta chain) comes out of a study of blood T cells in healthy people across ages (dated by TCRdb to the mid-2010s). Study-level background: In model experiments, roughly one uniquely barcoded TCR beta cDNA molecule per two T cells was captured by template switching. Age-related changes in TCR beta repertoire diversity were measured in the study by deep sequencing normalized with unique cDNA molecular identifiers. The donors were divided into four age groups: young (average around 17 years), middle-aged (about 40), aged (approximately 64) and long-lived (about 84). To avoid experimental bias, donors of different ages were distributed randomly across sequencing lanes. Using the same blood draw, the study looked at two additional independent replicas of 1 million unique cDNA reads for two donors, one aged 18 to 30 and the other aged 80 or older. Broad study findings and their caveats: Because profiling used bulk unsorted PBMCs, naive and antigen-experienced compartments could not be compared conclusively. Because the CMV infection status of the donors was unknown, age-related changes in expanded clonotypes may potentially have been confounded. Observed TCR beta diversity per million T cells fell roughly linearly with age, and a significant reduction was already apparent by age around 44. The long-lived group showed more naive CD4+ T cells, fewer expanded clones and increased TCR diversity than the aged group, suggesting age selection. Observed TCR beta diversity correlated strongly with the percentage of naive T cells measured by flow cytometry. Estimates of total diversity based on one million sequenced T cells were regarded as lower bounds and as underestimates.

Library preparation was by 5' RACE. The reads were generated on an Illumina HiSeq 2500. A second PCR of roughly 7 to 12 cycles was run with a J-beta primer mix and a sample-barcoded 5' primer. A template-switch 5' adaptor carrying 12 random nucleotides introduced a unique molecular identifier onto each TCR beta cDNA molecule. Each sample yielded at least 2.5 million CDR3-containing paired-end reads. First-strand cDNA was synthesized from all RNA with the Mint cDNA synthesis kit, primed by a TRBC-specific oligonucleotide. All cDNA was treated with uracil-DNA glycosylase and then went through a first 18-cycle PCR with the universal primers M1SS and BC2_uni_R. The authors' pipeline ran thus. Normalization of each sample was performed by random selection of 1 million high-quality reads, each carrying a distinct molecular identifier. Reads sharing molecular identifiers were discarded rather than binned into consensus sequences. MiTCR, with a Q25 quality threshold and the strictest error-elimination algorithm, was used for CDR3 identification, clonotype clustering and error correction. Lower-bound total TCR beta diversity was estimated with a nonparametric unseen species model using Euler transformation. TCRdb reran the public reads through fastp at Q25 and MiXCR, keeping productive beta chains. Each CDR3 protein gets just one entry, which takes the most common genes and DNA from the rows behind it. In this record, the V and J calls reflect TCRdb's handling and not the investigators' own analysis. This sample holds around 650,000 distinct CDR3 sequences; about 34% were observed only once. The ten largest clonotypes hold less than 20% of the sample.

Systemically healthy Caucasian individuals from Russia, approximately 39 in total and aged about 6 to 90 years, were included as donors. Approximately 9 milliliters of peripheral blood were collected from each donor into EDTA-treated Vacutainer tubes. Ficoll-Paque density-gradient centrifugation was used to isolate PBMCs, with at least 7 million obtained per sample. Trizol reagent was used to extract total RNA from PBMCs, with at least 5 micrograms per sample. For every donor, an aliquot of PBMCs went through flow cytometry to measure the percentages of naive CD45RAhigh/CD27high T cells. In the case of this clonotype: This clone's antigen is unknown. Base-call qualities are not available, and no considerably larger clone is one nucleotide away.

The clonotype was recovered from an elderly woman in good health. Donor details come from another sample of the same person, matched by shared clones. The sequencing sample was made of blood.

This receptor has the CDR3 CASSHGRGANYGYTF. The sequenced DNA is TGCGCCAGCAGCCACGGCAGGGGGGCGAACTATGGCTACACCTTC. Rearrangement joined TRBV4-1 to TRBJ1-2, and TRBD1 aligns with 7 junction nucleotides. Including cysteine and phenylalanine, the CDR3 has 15 amino acids. Solely the CDR3 DNA is kept, with 45 bases framed from the first base. V has 3 bases trimmed and J has 2 bases trimmed; junction bases matching no gene number 6. CDR1 and CDR2 are read off the germline V gene as MGHRA and YSYEKL.